Detailed here is one T cell receptor (beta chain). The data stem from a study of blood T cell repertoires in COVID-19. Source study methods: The assay estimated nucleated cells by amplifying reference gene primers. Profiled with immunoSEQ multiplex PCR; TCRdb holds only in-frame clones, not every one. D and trimming were read from the DNA, whereas the V and J calls and clone size are those reported in that table. This sample yields about 300,000 clones, of which around 86% are seen a single time; 1% to 1.5% belongs to the top ten. The sequence was obtained from a man between 65 and 85 years old with acute or convalescent COVID-19. Sequencing was performed on peripheral blood.

CDR3 DNA: TGTGCCAGCAGCCAACGGGGGGGCGGGGAGACCCAGTACTTC. This codes for CASSQRGGGETQYF. The chain uses TRBV3-1 (or the pseudogene TRBV3-2) and TRBJ2-5; TRBD2 aligns across 8 bases. CDR1 LGHDT and CDR2 YNNKEL come from the germline V gene (reference sequence). V was pared by 2 bases and J by 5 bases, with 4 bases of the junction left unmatched. This CDR3 contains 14 residues.